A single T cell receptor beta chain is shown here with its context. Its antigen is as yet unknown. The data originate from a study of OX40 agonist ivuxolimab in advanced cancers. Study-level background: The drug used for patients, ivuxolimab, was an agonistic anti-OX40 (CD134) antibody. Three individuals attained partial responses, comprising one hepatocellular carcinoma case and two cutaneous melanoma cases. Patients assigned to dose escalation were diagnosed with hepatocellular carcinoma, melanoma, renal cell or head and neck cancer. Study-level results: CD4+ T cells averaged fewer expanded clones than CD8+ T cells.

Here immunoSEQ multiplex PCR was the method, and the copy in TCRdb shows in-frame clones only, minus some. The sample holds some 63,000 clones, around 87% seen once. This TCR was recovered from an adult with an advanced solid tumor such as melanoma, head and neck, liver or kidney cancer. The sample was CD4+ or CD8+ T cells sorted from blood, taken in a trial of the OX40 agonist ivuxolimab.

The CDR3 DNA is TGCGCCAGCAGCCCAGGACAGGGGGCAAGTCTTGGCTACACCTTC. Protein: CASSPGQGASLGYTF. The chain is built from TRBV5-1 and TRBJ1-2; TRBD1 matches at 11 bases. Germline lookup yields CDR1 SGHRS and CDR2 YFSETQ. Losses at the gene ends were 4 bases for V and 7 bases for J; bases not matched to a gene: 9. This CDR3 has 15 residues.